Presented here are 25 T cell receptor beta chains from one specimen sequenced in a study of PD-1 blockade in classical Hodgkin lymphoma. The data were produced by immunoSEQ multiplex PCR, yet TCRdb's version contains in-frame clones alone and is incomplete. The sample lists about 110,000 clones; 89% were seen once. Following autologous stem cell transplantation, relapse occurred in every patient, and exposure to brentuximab vedotin varied. The sample here was peripheral blood mononuclear cells (PBMCs), taken before the second cycle of nivolumab. Receptors originate from a human donor with classical Hodgkin lymphoma.

The genes are TRBV4-3 and TRBJ1-2; possible D gene TRBD1, 5 bases. V was pared by 2 bases and J by 4 bases, with 8 bases between. The CDR3 length is 13 residues. Germline V gene sequence: CDR1 LGHNA, CDR2 YSLEER. CDR3 coding DNA: TGCGCCAGCAGCCAAATGGGACTCTATGGCTACACCTTC. As protein: CASSQMGLYGYTF.

The chain employs TRBV9 and TRBJ1-5; the match to TRBD1 covers 10 bases. The V segment lost 0 bases and the J segment 3 bases; nucleotides outside the gene matches: 0. This CDR3 is built from 15 residues. Per germline, CDR1 SGDLS and CDR2 YYNGEE. As DNA, the CDR3 is TGTGCCAGCAGCGTAGGACAGGGGGCCAATCAGCCCCAGCATTTT. It translates to CASSVGQGANQPQHF.

The chain couples TRBV5-6 to TRBJ2-7, with D unresolved. This CDR3 comprises 14 residues. Trimming took 2 bases from V and 1 from J, leaving 10 bases between them. Per germline, CDR1 SGHDT and CDR2 YYEEEE. CDR3 DNA sequence: TGTGCCAGCAGCTTCTGGATGTCTTCCTACGAGCAGTACTTC. Protein: CASSFWMSSYEQYF.

The rearrangement links TRBV7-9 to TRBJ2-1, with 10 positions matching TRBD2. V was pared by 5 bases and J by 4 bases, with 5 bases of the junction left unmatched. The germline V gene has CDR1 SEHNR and CDR2 FQNEAQ (reference sequence). The CDR3 is 15 residues long. The CDR3 nucleotides are TGTGCCAGCAGCCCTGAGCGGGAGGGATACAATGAGCAGTTCTTC. Residues: CASSPEREGYNEQFF.

J is TRBJ2-3 and V is TRBV19; 9 nucleotides match TRBD2. CDR3 length: 18 residues. The germline V gene has CDR1 LNHDA and CDR2 SQIVND (reference sequence). V trimming: 3 bases; J trimming: 4 bases; junction bases outside the gene matches: 14. In DNA form, the CDR3 reads TGTGCCAGTAGTATGGCCCCTCGTAGCGGGAGTAGAGCAGATACGCAGTATTTT. Protein: CASSMAPRSGSRADTQYF.

This clone appeared once. This rearrangement joins TRBV6-5 to TRBJ2-5, with TRBD2 as a possible D gene (5 bases). The CDR3 length is 15 residues. The V gene lost 6 bases and the J gene lost 5 bases, with 19 bases spanning the gap. Germline-derived CDR1 and CDR2 are MNHEY and SVGAGI. CDR3 loop: CASRKTVSSWETQYF. CDR3 bases: TGTGCCAGCAGGAAAACCGTGTCTAGCTGGGAGACCCAGTACTTC.

The genes are TRBV7-2 and TRBJ1-2, with D hard to call. Germline CDR1 and CDR2: SGHTA and FQGNSA. This CDR3 spans 14 amino acids. V was cut by 1 base and J by 4 bases, with 10 bases left in between. The CDR3: CASSLGVGIYGYTF. The CDR3 DNA sequence: TGTGCCAGCAGCTTAGGCGTCGGGATCTATGGCTACACCTTC.

This chain joins TRBV11-2 and TRBJ2-5; no clear D gene. The germline V gene has CDR1 SGHAT and CDR2 FQNNGV. The CDR3 loop spans 15 amino acids. Trimming removed 1 base from V and 7 bases from J, with 16 bases in between. CDR3 sequence reads: CASSLVSGFPGTQYF. In DNA, the CDR3 is TGTGCCAGCAGCTTAGTATCTGGCTTTCCAGGGACCCAGTACTTC.

The CDR3 protein is CASSLGGTGVEKLFF. DNA for the CDR3: TGTGCCAGCAGCTTAGGTGGGACAGGGGTTGAAAAACTGTTTTTT. V usage is TRBV7-2 and J usage is TRBJ1-4; 10 positions match TRBD1. The CDR3 is 15 amino acids. Germline V CDR1 and CDR2: SGHTA, FQGNSA. The V segment lost 1 base and the J segment 7 bases; nucleotides outside the gene matches: 3.

V gene TRBV30 combines with J gene TRBJ2-2, with TRBD2 identical over 7 bases. The junction had 2 bases not matched to a gene; V was cut back by 6 bases and J by 7 bases. Germline V gives CDR1 GTSNPN, CDR2 SVGIG (reference sequence). The length of the CDR3 is 11 residues. The CDR3 DNA sequence: TGTGCCTGCCGGGGGGTCGGGGAGCTGTTTTTT. Encoded protein: CACRGVGELFF. Variable domain in full (rest from reference TRBV30 and TRBJ2-2): SQTIHQWPATLVQPVGSPLSLECTVEGTSNPNLYWYRQAAGRGLQLLFYSVGIGQISSEVPQNLSASRPQDRQFILSSKKLLLSDSGFYLCACRGVGELFFGEGSRLTVL.

V is TRBV30 and J is TRBJ1-2, with D perhaps matching TRBD1 (5 bases). The germline gives CDR1 GTSNPN, CDR2 SVGIG (reference sequence). V lost 2 bases and J lost 2, with 9 bases in between. This CDR3 is built from 13 residues. The CDR3 loop is CAWSRDSNYGYTF. The CDR3 region has the DNA TGTGCCTGGAGTCGAGACAGCAACTATGGCTACACCTTC.

This chain uses TRBV29-1 with TRBJ2-1, with D unclear. V gave up 3 bases and J gave up 0 bases, with 6 bases separating them. This CDR3 is 13 amino acids long. Germline CDR1 SQVTM, CDR2 ANQGSEA. This CDR3 is CSVDRGSYNEQFF. In nucleotides, the CDR3 is TGCAGCGTTGACAGAGGCTCCTACAATGAGCAGTTCTTC.

The rearrangement links TRBV23-1 to TRBJ2-1; D may be TRBD1 or TRBD2 (5 bases each). TRBV23-1 is classed as an ORF, of uncertain function. V was clipped by 0 bases and J by 3 bases, with 18 bases between them. The CDR3 loop spans 18 amino acids. The CDR3 region is CASSQSPKNRTCYNEQFF. As DNA, the CDR3 is TGCGCCAGCAGTCAATCGCCTAAGAACAGGACTTGCTACAATGAGCAGTTCTTC.

The chain links TRBV30 to TRBJ2-5, with 7 bases that match TRBD1. Per germline, CDR1 GTSNPN and CDR2 SVGIG (reference sequence). The CDR3 length is 14 residues. After removal of 1 base from V and 1 base from J, the junction contained 3 bases not matched to a gene. The CDR3 is CAWSGGQTQETQYF. CDR3 coding DNA: TGTGCCTGGAGTGGGGGACAGACCCAAGAGACCCAGTACTTC.

DNA of the CDR3: TGTGCCAGCAACCCCGGGACAGCAAATCAGCCCCAGCATTTT. Translated: CASNPGTANQPQHF. The V gene is TRBV6-5, the J gene TRBJ1-5, with TRBD1 matching 7 bases. CDR1 MNHEY and CDR2 SVGAGI come from the germline V gene. CDR3 size: 14 residues. With V trimmed by 7 bases and J by 4 bases, 7 bases remained unmatched.

This chain uses TRBV5-1 with TRBJ2-2; no firm D call. With 0 bases removed from V and 0 bases from J, the gap between germline ends came to 6 bases. Germline CDR1 SGHRS, CDR2 YFSETQ. This CDR3 is built from 15 residues. In DNA form, the CDR3 reads TGCGCCAGCAGCTTGGCGGTAGCGAACACCGGGGAGCTGTTTTTT. Encoded protein: CASSLAVANTGELFF.

The chain is built from TRBV13 and TRBJ2-5; a possible D gene is TRBD1 (6 bases). The CDR3 totals 15 residues. Germline loops: CDR1 PRHDT, CDR2 FYEKMQ (reference sequence). Trimming removed 1 base from V and 0 bases from J, with 9 bases in between. For the CDR3, the DNA is TGTGCCAGCAGCTTAGAACAGGGTCACCAAGAGACCCAGTACTTC. Translation: CASSLEQGHQETQYF.

The chain carries TRBV10-3 and TRBJ2-2, with a possible D match to TRBD2 (6 bases). V was shortened by 5 bases and J by 3 bases, with 13 bases between the two germline ends. The CDR3 loop spans 15 amino acids. Germline V gene data show CDR1 as ENHRY and CDR2 as SYGVKD. The CDR3 DNA is TGTGCCATCAGTCGTTGGGACTTCCACACCGGGGAGCTGTTTTTT. This sequence encodes CAISRWDFHTGELFF.

The V and J genes are TRBV5-1 and TRBJ2-2; a weak D match, TRBD2 (6 bases). The CDR3 is made up of 15 amino acids. V gave up 4 bases and J gave up 5 bases, with 15 bases separating them. CDR1 SGHRS and CDR2 YFSETQ come from the germline V gene. This CDR3 is CASSPVLTRTGELFF. CDR3 sequence (DNA): TGCGCCAGCAGCCCGGTTTTGACTAGGACCGGGGAGCTGTTTTTT.

The chain joins TRBV7-2 to TRBJ1-1; D call uncertain. Looked up from germline, CDR1 is SGHTA and CDR2 is FQGNSA. V gave up 4 bases and J gave up 9 bases, with 15 bases separating them. This CDR3 is built from 13 residues. The CDR3 sequence: CASSSEQNQQAFF. In DNA, the CDR3 is TGTGCCAGCAGCTCAGAACAGAACCAGCAAGCTTTCTTT.

The chain couples TRBV11-3 to TRBJ2-1; 8 bases are shared with TRBD1. Germline-derived CDR1 and CDR2 are SGHNT and YENEEA. This CDR3 has 14 residues. V shed 4 bases, J shed 9 bases, and the junction held 8 bases outside the gene matches. This CDR3 is CASSSGQGPPEQFF. The DNA for the CDR3 is TGTGCCAGCAGCTCAGGACAGGGCCCCCCTGAGCAGTTCTTC.

The CDR3 is CASSLDPRDRSSYEQYF. CDR3 bases: TGCGCCAGCAGCTTGGATCCCCGGGACAGGTCCTCCTACGAGCAGTACTTC. V usage is TRBV5-1 and J usage is TRBJ2-7; 8 bases match TRBD1. Germline V gene data show CDR1 as SGHRS and CDR2 as YFSETQ. After removal of 0 bases from V and 0 bases from J, the junction contained 8 bases not matched to a gene. The CDR3 is 17 amino acids.

The chain carries TRBV6-4 and TRBJ2-3, with D possibly TRBD1 on 6 matching bases. V shed 5 bases and J shed 0 bases, with 9 bases lying between them. The CDR3 is made up of 14 amino acids. Germline V gene lookup returns CDR1 MRHNA and CDR2 SNTAGT. The CDR3 spells CASSRGGSTDTQYF. In nucleotides, the CDR3 is TGTGCCAGCAGTCGAGGGGGAAGCACAGATACGCAGTATTTT.

The chain employs TRBV25-1 and TRBJ1-2; 9 nucleotides match TRBD1. V lost 4 bases to trimming and J lost 8 bases; unmatched junction nucleotides: 8. CDR1 is MGHDK, CDR2 SYGVNS, per germline. The CDR3 loop spans 14 amino acids. In DNA, the CDR3 is TGTGCCAGCAGTGTGGGACAGGGAGGATACGGCTACACCTTC. Its protein product is CASSVGQGGYGYTF.

The chain combines TRBV15 with TRBJ2-3; 16 bases are a match to TRBD2. J was trimmed by 6 bases and V by 7 bases; bases with no gene match: 7. This CDR3 contains 16 residues. The V gene's germline CDR1 is LNHNV and CDR2 YYDKDF (reference sequence). Here the CDR3 reads CATNDMGLAGGDTQYF. Written as DNA, the CDR3 is TGTGCCACCAACGATATGGGACTAGCGGGAGGGGATACGCAGTATTTT.